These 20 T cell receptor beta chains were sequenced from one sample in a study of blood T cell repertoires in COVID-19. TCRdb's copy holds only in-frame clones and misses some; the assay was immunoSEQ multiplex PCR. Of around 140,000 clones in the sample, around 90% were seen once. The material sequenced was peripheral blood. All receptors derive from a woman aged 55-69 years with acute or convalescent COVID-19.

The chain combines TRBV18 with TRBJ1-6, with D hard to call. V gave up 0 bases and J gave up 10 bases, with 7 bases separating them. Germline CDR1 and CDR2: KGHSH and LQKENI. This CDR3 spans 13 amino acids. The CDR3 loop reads CASSPPSGSPLHF. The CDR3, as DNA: TGTGCCAGCTCACCACCGTCAGGCTCACCCCTCCACTTT.

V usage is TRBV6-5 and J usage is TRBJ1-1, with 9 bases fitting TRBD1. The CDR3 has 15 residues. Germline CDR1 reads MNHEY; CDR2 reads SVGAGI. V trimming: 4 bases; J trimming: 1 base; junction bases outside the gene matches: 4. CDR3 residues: CASSWTGDGNTEAFF. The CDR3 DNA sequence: TGTGCCAGCAGTTGGACAGGGGATGGGAACACTGAAGCTTTCTTT.

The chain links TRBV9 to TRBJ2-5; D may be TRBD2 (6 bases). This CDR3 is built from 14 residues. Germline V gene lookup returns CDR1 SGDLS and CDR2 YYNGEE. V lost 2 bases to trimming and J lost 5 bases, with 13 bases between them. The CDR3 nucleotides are TGTGCCAGCAGCGTCGGCAGGGCGGGGGAGACCCAGTACTTC. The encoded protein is CASSVGRAGETQYF. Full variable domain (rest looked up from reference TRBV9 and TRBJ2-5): DSGVTQTPKHLITATGQRVTLRCSPRSGDLSVYWYQQSLDQGLQFLIQYYNGEERAKGNILERFSAQQFPDLHSELNLSSLELGDSALYFCASSVGRAGETQYFGPGTRLLVL.

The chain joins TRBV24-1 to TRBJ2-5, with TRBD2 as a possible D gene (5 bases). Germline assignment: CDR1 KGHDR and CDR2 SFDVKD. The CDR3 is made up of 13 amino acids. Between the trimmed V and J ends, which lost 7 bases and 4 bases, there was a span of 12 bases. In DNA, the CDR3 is TGTGCCACCAGCTCTAGCTGGGGAGAGACCCAGTACTTC. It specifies CATSSSWGETQYF.

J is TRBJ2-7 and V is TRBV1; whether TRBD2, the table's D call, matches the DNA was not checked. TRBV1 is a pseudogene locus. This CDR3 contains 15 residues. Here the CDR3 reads CTSSQIGSETYEQYF. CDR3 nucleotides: TGCACCAGCAGCCAGATCGGGTCAGAGACCTACGAGCAGTACTTC.

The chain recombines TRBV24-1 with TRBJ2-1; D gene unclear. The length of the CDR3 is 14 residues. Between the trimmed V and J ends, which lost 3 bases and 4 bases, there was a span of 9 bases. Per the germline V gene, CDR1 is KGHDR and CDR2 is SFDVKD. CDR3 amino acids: CATSDERAYNEQFF. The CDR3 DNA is TGTGCCACCAGTGATGAGCGAGCATACAATGAGCAGTTCTTC.

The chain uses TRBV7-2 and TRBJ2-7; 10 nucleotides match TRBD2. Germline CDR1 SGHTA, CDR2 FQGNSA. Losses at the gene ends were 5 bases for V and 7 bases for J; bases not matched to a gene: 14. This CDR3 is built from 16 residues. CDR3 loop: CASSPRLAGGTLEQYF. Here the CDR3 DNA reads TGTGCCAGCAGCCCTCGTTTAGCGGGGGGTACTCTAGAGCAGTACTTC.

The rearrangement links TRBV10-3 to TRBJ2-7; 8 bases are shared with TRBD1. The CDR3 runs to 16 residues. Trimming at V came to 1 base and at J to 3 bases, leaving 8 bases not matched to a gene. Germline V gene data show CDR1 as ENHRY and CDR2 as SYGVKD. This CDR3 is CAISEYPTGQGYEQYF. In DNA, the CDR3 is TGTGCCATCAGTGAGTATCCCACCGGACAGGGCTACGAGCAGTACTTC.

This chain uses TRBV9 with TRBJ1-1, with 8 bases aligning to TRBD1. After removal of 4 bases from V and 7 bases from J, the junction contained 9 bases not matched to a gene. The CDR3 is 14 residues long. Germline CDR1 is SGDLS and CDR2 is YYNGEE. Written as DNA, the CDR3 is TGTGCCAGCAGCAAAACAGGGGGACGGAGTGAAGCTTTCTTT. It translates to CASSKTGGRSEAFF.

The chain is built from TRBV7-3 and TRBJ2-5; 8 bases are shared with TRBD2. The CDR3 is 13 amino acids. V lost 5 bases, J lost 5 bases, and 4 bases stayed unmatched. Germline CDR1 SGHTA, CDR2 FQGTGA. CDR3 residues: CASSPGGVETQYF. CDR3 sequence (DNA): TGTGCCAGCAGCCCCGGGGGGGTGGAGACCCAGTACTTC.

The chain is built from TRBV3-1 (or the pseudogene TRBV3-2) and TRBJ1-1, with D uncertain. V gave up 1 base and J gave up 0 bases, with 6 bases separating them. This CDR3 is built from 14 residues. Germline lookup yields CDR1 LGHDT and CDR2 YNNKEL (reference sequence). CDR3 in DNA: TGTGCCAGCAGCCAAGGCGGAATGAACACTGAAGCTTTCTTT. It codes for CASSQGGMNTEAFF.

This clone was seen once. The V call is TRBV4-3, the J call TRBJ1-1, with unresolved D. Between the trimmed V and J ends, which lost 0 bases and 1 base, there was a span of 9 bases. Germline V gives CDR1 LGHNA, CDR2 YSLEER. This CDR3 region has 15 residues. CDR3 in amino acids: CASSQDGRANTEAFF. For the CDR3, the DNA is TGCGCCAGCAGCCAAGATGGTAGAGCGAACACTGAAGCTTTCTTT.

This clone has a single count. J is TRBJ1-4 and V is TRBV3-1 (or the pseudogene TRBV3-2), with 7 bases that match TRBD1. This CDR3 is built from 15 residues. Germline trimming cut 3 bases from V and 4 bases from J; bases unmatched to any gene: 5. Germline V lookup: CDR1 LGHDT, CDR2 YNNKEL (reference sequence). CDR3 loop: CASSHPGQINEKLFF. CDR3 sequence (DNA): TGTGCCAGCAGCCACCCGGGACAGATTAATGAAAAACTGTTTTTT.

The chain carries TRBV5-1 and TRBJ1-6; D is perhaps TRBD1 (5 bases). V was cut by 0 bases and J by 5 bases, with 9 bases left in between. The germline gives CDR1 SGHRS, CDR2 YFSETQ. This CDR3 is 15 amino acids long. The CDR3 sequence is CASSLGSRDNSPLHF. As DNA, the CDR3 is TGCGCCAGCAGCTTGGGGTCCAGGGATAATTCACCCCTCCACTTT.

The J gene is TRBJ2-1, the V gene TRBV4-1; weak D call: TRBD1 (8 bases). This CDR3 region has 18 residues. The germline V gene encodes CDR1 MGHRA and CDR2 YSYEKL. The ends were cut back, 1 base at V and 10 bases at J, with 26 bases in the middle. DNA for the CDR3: TGCGCCAGCAGCCAAGCGCCGGGAGGACAGGGATATTCCGACGAGCAGTTCTTC. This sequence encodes CASSQAPGGQGYSDEQFF.

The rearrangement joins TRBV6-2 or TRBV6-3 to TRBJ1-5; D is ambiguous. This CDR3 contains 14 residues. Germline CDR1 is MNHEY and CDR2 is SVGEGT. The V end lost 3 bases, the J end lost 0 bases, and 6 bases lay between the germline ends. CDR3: CASSYLFSNQPQHF. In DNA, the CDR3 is TGTGCCAGCAGTTATTTATTTAGCAATCAGCCCCAGCATTTT.

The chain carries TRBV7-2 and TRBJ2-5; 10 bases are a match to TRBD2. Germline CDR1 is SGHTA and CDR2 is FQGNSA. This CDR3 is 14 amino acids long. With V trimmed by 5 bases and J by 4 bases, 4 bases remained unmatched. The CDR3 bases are TGTGCCAGCAGCGTCCAGCGGGGGGGAGAGACCCAGTACTTC. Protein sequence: CASSVQRGGETQYF. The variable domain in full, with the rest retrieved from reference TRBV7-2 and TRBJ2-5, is GAGVSQSPSNKVTEKGKDVELRCDPISGHTALYWYRQSLGQGLEFLIYFQGNSAPDKSGLPSDRFSAERTGGSVSTLTIQRTQQEDSAVYLCASSVQRGGETQYFGPGTRLLVL.

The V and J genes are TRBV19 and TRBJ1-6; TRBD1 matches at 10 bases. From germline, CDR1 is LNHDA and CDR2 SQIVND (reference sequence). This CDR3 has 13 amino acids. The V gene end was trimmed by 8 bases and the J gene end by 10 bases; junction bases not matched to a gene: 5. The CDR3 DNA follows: TGTGCCAGTGGGGGACAGGGGAAGTCACCCCTCCACTTT. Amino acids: CASGGQGKSPLHF. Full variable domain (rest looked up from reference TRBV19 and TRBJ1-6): DGGITQSPKYLFRKEGQNVTLSCEQNLNHDAMYWYRQDPGQGLRLIYYSQIVNDFQKGDIAEGYSVSREKKESFPLTVTSAQKNPTAFYLCASGGQGKSPLHFGNGTRLTVT.

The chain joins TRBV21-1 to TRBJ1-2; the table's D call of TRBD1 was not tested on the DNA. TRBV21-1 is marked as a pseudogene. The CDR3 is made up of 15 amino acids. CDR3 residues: CASTKRGQSHYGYTF. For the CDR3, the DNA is TGTGCCAGCACCAAAAGGGGACAGAGCCACTATGGCTACACCTTC.

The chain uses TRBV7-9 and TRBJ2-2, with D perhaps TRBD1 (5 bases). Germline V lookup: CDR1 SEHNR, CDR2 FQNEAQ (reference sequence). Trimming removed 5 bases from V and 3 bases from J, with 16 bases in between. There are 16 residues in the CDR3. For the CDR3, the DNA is TGTGCCAGCAGCCCAACACAGGTCCTCGACACCGGGGAGCTGTTTTTT. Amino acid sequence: CASSPTQVLDTGELFF.